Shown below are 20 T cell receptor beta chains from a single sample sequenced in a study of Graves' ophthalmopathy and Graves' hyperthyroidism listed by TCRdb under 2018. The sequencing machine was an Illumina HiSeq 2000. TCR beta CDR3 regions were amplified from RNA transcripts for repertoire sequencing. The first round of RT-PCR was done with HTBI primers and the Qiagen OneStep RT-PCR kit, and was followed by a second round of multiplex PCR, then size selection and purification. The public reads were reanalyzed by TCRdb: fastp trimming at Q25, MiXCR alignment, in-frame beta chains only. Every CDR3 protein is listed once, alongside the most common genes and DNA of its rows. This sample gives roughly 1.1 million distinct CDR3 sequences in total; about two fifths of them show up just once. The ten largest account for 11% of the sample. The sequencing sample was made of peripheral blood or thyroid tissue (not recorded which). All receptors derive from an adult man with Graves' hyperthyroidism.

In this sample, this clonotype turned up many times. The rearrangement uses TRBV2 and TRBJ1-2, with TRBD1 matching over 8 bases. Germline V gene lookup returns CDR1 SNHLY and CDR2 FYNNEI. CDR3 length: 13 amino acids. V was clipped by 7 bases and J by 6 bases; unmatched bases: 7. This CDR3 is CASKTPGGNGYTF. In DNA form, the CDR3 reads TGTGCCAGCAAAACTCCAGGGGGCAATGGCTACACCTTC.

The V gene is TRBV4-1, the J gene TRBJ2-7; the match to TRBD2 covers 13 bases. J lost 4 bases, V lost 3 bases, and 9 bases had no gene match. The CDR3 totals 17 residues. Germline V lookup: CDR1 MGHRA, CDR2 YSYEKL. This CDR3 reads CASSHSTSGGTPYEQYF. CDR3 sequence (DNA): TGCGCCAGCAGCCACTCGACTAGCGGGGGGACCCCTTACGAGCAGTACTTC.

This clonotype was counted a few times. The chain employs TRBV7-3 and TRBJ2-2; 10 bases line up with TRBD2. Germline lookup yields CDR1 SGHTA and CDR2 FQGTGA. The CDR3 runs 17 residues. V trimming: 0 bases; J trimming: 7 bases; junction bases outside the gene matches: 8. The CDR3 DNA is TGTGCCAGCAGCTTAACCCCTAGCGGGGGAAGCATCGGGGAGCTGTTTTTT. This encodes CASSLTPSGGSIGELFF.

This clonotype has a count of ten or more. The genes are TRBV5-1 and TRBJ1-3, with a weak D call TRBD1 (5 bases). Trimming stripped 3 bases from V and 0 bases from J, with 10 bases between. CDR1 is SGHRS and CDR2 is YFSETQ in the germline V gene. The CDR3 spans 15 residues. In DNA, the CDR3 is TGCGCCAGCAGCTCAGACAGTAACTCTGGAAACACCATATATTTT. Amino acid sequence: CASSSDSNSGNTIYF.

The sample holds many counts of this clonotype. The CDR3 DNA reads TGCGCCAGCAGCTTGAGTCAGGGATCAACTAATGAAAAACTGTTTTTT. Protein: CASSLSQGSTNEKLFF. The chain employs TRBV5-1 and TRBJ1-4, with D maybe TRBD1 (5 bases). Germline V gives CDR1 SGHRS, CDR2 YFSETQ. V was cut by 1 base and J by 0 bases, with 10 bases left in between. The CDR3 length is 16 residues.

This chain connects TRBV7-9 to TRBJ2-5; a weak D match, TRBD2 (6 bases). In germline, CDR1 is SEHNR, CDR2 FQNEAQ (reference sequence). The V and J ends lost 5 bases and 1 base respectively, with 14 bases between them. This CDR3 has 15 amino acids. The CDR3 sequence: CASSRYGGFQETQYF. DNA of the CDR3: TGTGCCAGCAGCCGTTACGGAGGGTTCCAAGAGACCCAGTACTTC.

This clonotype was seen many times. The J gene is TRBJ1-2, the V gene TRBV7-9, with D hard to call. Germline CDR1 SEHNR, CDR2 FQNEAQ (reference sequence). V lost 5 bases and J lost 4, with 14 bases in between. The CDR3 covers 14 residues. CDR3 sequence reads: CASSLPEGGYGYTF. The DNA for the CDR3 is TGTGCCAGCAGCCTCCCCGAGGGAGGCTATGGCTACACCTTC.

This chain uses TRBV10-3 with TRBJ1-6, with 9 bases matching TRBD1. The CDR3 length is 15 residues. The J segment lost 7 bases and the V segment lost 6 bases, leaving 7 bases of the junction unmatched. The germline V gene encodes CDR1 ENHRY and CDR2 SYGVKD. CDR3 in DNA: TGTGCCATCAGGGAGGGACAGGGTGGCAATTCACCCCTCCACTTT. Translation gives CAIREGQGGNSPLHF.

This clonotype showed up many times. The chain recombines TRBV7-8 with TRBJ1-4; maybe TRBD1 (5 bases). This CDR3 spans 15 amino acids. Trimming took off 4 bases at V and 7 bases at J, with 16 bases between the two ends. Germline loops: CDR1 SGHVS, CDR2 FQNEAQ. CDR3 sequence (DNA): TGTGCCAGCAGCTCTTCCGGGGCGAAACCTGAAAAACTGTTTTTT. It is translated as CASSSSGAKPEKLFF.

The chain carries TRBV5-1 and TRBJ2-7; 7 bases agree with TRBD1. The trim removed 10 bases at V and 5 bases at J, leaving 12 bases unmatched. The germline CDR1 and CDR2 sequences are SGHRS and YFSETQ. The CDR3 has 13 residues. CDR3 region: CACQRQGLNEQYF. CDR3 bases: TGCGCCTGCCAAAGACAGGGCCTCAACGAGCAGTACTTC. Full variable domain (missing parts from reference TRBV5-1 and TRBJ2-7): KAGVTQTPRYLIKTRGQQVTLSCSPISGHRSVSWYQQTPGQGLQFLFEYFSETQRNKGNFPGRFSGRQFSNSRSEMNVSTLELGDSALYLCACQRQGLNEQYFGPGTRLTVT.

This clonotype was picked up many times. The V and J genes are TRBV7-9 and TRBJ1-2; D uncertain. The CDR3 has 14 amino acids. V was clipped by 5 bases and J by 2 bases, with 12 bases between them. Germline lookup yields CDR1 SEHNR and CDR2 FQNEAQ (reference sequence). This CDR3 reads CASSPNSPNYGYTF. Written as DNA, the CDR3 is TGTGCCAGCAGCCCTAATTCCCCAAACTATGGCTACACCTTC. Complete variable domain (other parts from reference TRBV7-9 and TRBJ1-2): DTGVSQNPRHKITKRGQNVTFRCDPISEHNRLYWYRQTLGQGPEFLTYFQNEAQLEKSRLLSDRFSAERPKGSFSTLEIQRTEQGDSAMYLCASSPNSPNYGYTFGSGTRLTVV.

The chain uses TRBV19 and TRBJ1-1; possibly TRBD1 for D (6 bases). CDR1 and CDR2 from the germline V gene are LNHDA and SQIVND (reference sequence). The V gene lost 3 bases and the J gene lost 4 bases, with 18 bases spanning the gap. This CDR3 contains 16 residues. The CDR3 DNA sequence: TGTGCCAGTAGTATCCCAGGGGTCACCCGGGGCACTGAAGCTTTCTTT. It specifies CASSIPGVTRGTEAFF.

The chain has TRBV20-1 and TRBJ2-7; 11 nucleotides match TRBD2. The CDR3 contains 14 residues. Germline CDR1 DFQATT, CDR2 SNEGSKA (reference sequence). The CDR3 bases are TGCAGCTCAGAGGGACTAGCGGATCCCTACGAGCAGTACTTC. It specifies CSSEGLADPYEQYF.

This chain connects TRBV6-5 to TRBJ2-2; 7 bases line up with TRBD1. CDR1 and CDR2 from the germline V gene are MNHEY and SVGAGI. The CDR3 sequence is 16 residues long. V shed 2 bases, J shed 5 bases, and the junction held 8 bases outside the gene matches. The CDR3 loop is CASSYGMGQRTGELFF. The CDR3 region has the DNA TGTGCCAGCAGTTACGGCATGGGACAGAGGACCGGGGAGCTGTTTTTT.

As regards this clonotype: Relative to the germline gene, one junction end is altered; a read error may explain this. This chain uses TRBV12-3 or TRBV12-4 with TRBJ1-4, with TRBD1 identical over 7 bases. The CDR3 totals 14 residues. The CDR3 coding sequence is TGTGCCAGCAGTTTTAGGGGGCGCAGCGAGAAACTGCTTTTT. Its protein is CASSFRGRSEKLLF.

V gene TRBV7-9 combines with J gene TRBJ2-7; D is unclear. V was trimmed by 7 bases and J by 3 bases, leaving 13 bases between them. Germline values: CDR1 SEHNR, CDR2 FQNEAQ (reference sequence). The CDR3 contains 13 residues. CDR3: CASTQGSGYEQYF. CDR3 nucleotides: TGTGCCAGCACCCAAGGTTCCGGCTACGAGCAGTACTTC.

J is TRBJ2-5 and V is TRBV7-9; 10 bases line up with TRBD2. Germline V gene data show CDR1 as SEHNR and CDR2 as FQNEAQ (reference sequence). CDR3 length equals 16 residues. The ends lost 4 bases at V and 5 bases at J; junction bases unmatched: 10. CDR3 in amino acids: CASSSTPGLASETQYF. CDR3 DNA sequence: TGTGCCAGCAGCTCAACACCGGGACTAGCGAGTGAGACCCAGTACTTC.

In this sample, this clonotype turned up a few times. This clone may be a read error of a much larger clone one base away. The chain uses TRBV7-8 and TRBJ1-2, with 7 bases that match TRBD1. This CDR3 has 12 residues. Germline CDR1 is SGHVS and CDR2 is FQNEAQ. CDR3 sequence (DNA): TGTACCAGCAGCCCGACAGGGCAAGGCTACACCTTC. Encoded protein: CTSSPTGQGYTF.

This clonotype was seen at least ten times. In nucleotides, the CDR3 is TGTGCCATCAGTGAGGTGGACAGGGGGGTTGAAGCTTTCTTT. Amino acid sequence: CAISEVDRGVEAFF. The chain uses TRBV10-3 and TRBJ1-1; TRBD1 aligns across 10 bases. The V and J ends lost 2 bases and 7 bases, in that order; junction bases with no gene match: 4. The germline gives CDR1 ENHRY, CDR2 SYGVKD. This CDR3 contains 14 residues.

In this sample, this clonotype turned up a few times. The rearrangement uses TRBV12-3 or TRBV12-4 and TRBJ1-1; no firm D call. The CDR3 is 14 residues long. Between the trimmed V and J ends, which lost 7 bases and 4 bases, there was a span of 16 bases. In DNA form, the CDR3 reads TGTGCCAGCACACCGGGGTCCCTGGTCACTGAAGCTTTCTTT. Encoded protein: CASTPGSLVTEAFF.